These 25 T cell receptor beta chains were all obtained from the same sample, sequenced in a study of identical twins. MiXCR was run by TCRdb on the 5' RACE reads, yielding one entry per CDR3 protein. This repertoire shows about 570,000 distinct CDR3 sequences, more than 9% found once; its top ten account for roughly 3%. Separately, the same data were catalogued under a study of yellow fever vaccine responses in identical twins.

The specimen sequenced was PBMCs. The receptor set was obtained from a woman between 18 and 29 years old in good health.

This clonotype was seen a handful of times. The V and J genes are TRBV5-1 and TRBJ2-3, with 12 bases matching TRBD1. Germline trimming cut 0 bases from V and 4 bases from J; bases unmatched to any gene: 6. Germline loops: CDR1 SGHRS, CDR2 YFSETQ. CDR3 length: 17 amino acids. CDR3 nucleotides: TGCGCCAGCAGCTTGGCCGGGACAGGGGGCTCGGCAGATACGCAGTATTTT. As protein: CASSLAGTGGSADTQYF.

This chain joins TRBV28 and TRBJ2-7; either TRBD1 or TRBD2 may fit D (5 bases each). The V gene lost 8 bases and the J gene lost 0 bases, with 14 bases spanning the gap. In germline, CDR1 is MDHEN, CDR2 SYDVKM. CDR3 length: 14 residues. The CDR3 loop is CASPKAGSSYEQYF. The CDR3 DNA follows: TGTGCCAGCCCAAAGGCAGGGAGCTCCTACGAGCAGTACTTC.

The rearrangement uses TRBV28 and TRBJ1-6; perhaps TRBD1 as D (5 bases). V lost 2 bases and J 4 bases, leaving 15 bases between the germline ends. The CDR3 sequence is 17 residues long. Germline CDR1 MDHEN, CDR2 SYDVKM. The CDR3 is CASSLGKKRQYNSPLHF. DNA for the CDR3: TGTGCCAGCAGTTTAGGCAAGAAAAGACAGTATAATTCACCCCTCCACTTT.

This clonotype was seen repeatedly, ten times or more. CDR3 coding DNA: TGTGCCAGTCAGCGCAGTACGCAGGGGGTCTACGAGCAGTACTTC. Its protein is CASQRSTQGVYEQYF. The gene calls are TRBV27 and TRBJ2-7, with 7 bases identical to TRBD1. The germline CDR1 and CDR2 sequences are MNHEY and SMNVEV (reference sequence). The junction had 14 bases not matched to a gene; V was cut back by 9 bases and J by 3 bases. The CDR3 has 15 amino acids.

This clonotype was seen a few times. The chain couples TRBV7-9 to TRBJ2-3; TRBD2 matches 9 bases. J was trimmed by 4 bases and V by 2 bases; bases with no gene match: 10. Germline V gene data show CDR1 as SEHNR and CDR2 as FQNEAQ (reference sequence). This CDR3 has 17 amino acids. In nucleotides, the CDR3 is TGTGCCAGCAGCTTAAGGTCGGTGGCGGGAGGGCCAGATACGCAGTATTTT. Residues: CASSLRSVAGGPDTQYF.

This sequence joins TRBV9 and TRBJ2-3; 12 bases agree with TRBD1. The CDR3 consists of 16 residues. Trimming at V came to 4 bases and at J to 4 bases, leaving 7 bases not matched to a gene. CDR1 and CDR2 (germline): SGDLS, YYNGEE. The CDR3 region is CASSPPGQGASDTQYF. CDR3 DNA sequence: TGTGCCAGCAGCCCCCCGGGACAGGGGGCTTCAGATACGCAGTATTTT.

Turning to this clonotype: One junction end disagrees with the germline gene, perhaps due to a read error. The chain uses TRBV11-1 and TRBJ2-7; D call uncertain. The CDR3 loop spans 12 amino acids. Germline V gene data show CDR1 as SGHAT and CDR2 as FQDESV (reference sequence). The CDR3, as DNA: TGTGCCAGCAGCTTAATCATGCAGGAGCGGTACTTC. Amino acid sequence: CASSLIMQERYF.

This clonotype was seen just once. The genes are TRBV4-3 and TRBJ2-2; D gene ambiguous. This CDR3 has 13 residues. Germline V gene data show CDR1 as LGHNA and CDR2 as YSLEER. Trimming stripped 1 base from V and 5 bases from J, with 5 bases between. In nucleotides, the CDR3 is TGCGCCAGCAGCCAAGTTGAAACCGGGGAGCTGTTTTTT. Protein: CASSQVETGELFF.

This clonotype was seen only a few times. This chain uses TRBV30 with TRBJ2-7; possibly TRBD2 for D (6 bases). Germline values: CDR1 GTSNPN, CDR2 SVGIG (reference sequence). The CDR3 contains 14 residues. V gave up 7 bases and J gave up 6 bases, with 22 bases separating them. The DNA of the CDR3 is TGTGCCTCCTCCGCCGCGGGATCCCTGGGCGAGCAGTACTTC. Protein product: CASSAAGSLGEQYF. Full variable domain (missing parts from reference TRBV30 and TRBJ2-7): SQTIHQWPATLVQPVGSPLSLECTVEGTSNPNLYWYRQAAGRGLQLLFYSVGIGQISSEVPQNLSASRPQDRQFILSSKKLLLSDSGFYLCASSAAGSLGEQYFGPGTRLTVT.

This clonotype was recorded at least ten times. The chain employs TRBV5-1 and TRBJ1-1; the match to TRBD1 covers 8 bases. Germline V gene data show CDR1 as SGHRS and CDR2 as YFSETQ. Losses at the gene ends were 4 bases for V and 10 bases for J; bases not matched to a gene: 9. The CDR3 totals 13 residues. Here the CDR3 DNA reads TGCGCCAGCAGCGTGGACCAGGGGGCAATAGCTTTCTTT. Protein sequence: CASSVDQGAIAFF.

This clonotype was recorded at least ten times. The CDR3 coding sequence is TGCAGCGTTGAAGGTGCGGCGACTAACTATGGCTACACCTTC. Protein sequence: CSVEGAATNYGYTF. The V call is TRBV29-1, the J call TRBJ1-2; D is uncertain. Germline assignment: CDR1 SQVTM and CDR2 ANQGSEA. Trimming took off 1 base at V and 0 bases at J, with 9 bases between the two ends. This CDR3 has 14 residues.

In this sample, this clonotype turned up many times. This CDR3 is CASSEVRARETQYF. The CDR3 DNA is TGTGCCAGCAGCGAAGTCAGGGCGAGGGAGACCCAGTACTTC. V is TRBV14 and J is TRBJ2-5, with a tentative D call TRBD1 (5 bases). V was cut by 5 bases and J by 5 bases, with 15 bases left in between. Germline V CDR1 and CDR2: SGHDN, FVKESK. CDR3 length equals 14 residues.

Only a few counts were recorded for this clonotype. CDR3 residues: CASSLGGSGGGEQFF. CDR3 in DNA: TGTGCCAGCAGCTTAGGGGGGAGCGGGGGGGGTGAGCAGTTCTTC. The chain combines TRBV7-6 with TRBJ2-1; 10 bases line up with TRBD2. CDR1 is SGHVS and CDR2 is FNYEAQ in the germline V gene. The V segment lost 1 base and the J segment 9 bases; nucleotides outside the gene matches: 6. This CDR3 is built from 15 residues. The full variable domain, with the rest looked up from reference TRBV7-6 and TRBJ2-1, is GAGVSQSPRYKVTKRGQDVALRCDPISGHVSLYWYRQALGQGPEFLTYFNYEAQQDKSGLPNDRFSAERPEGSISTLTIQRTEQRDSAMYRCASSLGGSGGGEQFFGPGTRLTVL.

This clonotype was detected many times. The genes are TRBV7-2 and TRBJ1-5; D not resolved. CDR3 size: 16 residues. V was trimmed by 0 bases and J by 6 bases, leaving 15 bases between them. The germline CDR1 and CDR2 sequences are SGHTA and FQGNSA. The CDR3 is CASSLARGSGGQPQHF. The CDR3 DNA follows: TGTGCCAGCAGCTTAGCTCGGGGTTCCGGTGGTCAGCCCCAGCATTTT. Complete variable domain (other parts from reference TRBV7-2 and TRBJ1-5): GAGVSQSPSNKVTEKGKDVELRCDPISGHTALYWYRQSLGQGLEFLIYFQGNSAPDKSGLPSDRFSAERTGGSVSTLTIQRTQQEDSAVYLCASSLARGSGGQPQHFGDGTRLSIL.

The chain carries TRBV6-1 and TRBJ1-2; 9 bases agree with TRBD1. Germline-derived CDR1 and CDR2 are MNHNS and SASEGT. V dropped 5 bases and J dropped 6; count of bases not matched to a gene: 7. The CDR3 runs to 14 residues. DNA for the CDR3: TGTGCCAGCAGTCCGCGGGACAGGGCTAATGGCTACACCTTC. Translated, it gives CASSPRDRANGYTF.

This chain links TRBV12-3 or TRBV12-4 with TRBJ2-2; tentatively, D is TRBD1 or TRBD2 (5 bases each). Trimming took off 7 bases at V and 3 bases at J, with 12 bases between the two ends. The CDR3 covers 14 residues. This CDR3 is CASTPRGDTGELFF. DNA of the CDR3: TGTGCCAGCACCCCACGGGGCGACACCGGGGAGCTGTTTTTT.

The V and J genes are TRBV5-1 and TRBJ2-4, with D unresolved. The CDR3 consists of 14 residues. The V end lost 5 bases, the J end lost 5 bases, and 14 bases lay between the germline ends. From germline, CDR1 is SGHRS and CDR2 YFSETQ. The CDR3 protein is CASRERLGQNIQYF. The CDR3 DNA is TGCGCCAGCAGGGAGAGGCTAGGCCAAAACATTCAGTACTTC.

The chain joins TRBV11-2 to TRBJ2-2, with TRBD1 as a possible D gene (6 bases). The ends were cut back, 0 bases at V and 5 bases at J, with 13 bases in the middle. Germline CDR1 reads SGHAT; CDR2 reads FQNNGV. This CDR3 is 16 amino acids long. The CDR3 sequence is CASSLDVGAGTGELFF. The CDR3 nucleotides read TGTGCCAGCAGCTTAGATGTGGGGGCGGGTACCGGGGAGCTGTTTTTT. Full variable domain (remainder filled in from reference TRBV11-2 and TRBJ2-2): EAGVAQSPRYKIIEKRQSVAFWCNPISGHATLYWYQQILGQGPKLLIQFQNNGVVDDSQLPKDRFSAERLKGVDSTLKIQPAKLEDSAVYLCASSLDVGAGTGELFFGEGSRLTVL.

The rearrangement joins TRBV7-9 to TRBJ2-2; D is ambiguous. The V and J ends lost 5 bases and 9 bases respectively, with 1 base between them. Germline loops: CDR1 SEHNR, CDR2 FQNEAQ (reference sequence). The CDR3 extends over 9 amino acids. The CDR3 nucleotides read TGTGCCAGCAGCCGGGAGCTGTTTTTT. Protein sequence: CASSRELFF.

This clonotype was recorded a few times. V is TRBV6-2 or TRBV6-3 and J is TRBJ2-7; TRBD2 might be the D (6 bases). The germline V gene has CDR1 MNHEY and CDR2 SVGEGT. The V gene lost 6 bases and the J gene lost 1 base, with 16 bases spanning the gap. The length of the CDR3 is 15 residues. The CDR3 DNA follows: TGTGCCAGCAGCGCGGCATTCGGGGGATCCTACGAGCAGTACTTC. Its translation: CASSAAFGGSYEQYF.

This chain links TRBV25-1 with TRBJ2-2; unclear D gene. Germline CDR1 MGHDK, CDR2 SYGVNS. Trimming stripped 0 bases from V and 10 bases from J, with 9 bases between. CDR3 length: 13 residues. The CDR3, as DNA: TGTGCCAGCAGTGAATATGACGAACAGGAGCTGTTTTTT. This gives the protein CASSEYDEQELFF.

This clonotype has ten or more counts. The chain carries TRBV28 and TRBJ2-3; 8 bases align to TRBD1. Germline loops: CDR1 MDHEN, CDR2 SYDVKM. This CDR3 contains 18 residues. Losses at the gene ends were 5 bases for V and 2 bases for J; bases not matched to a gene: 15. The CDR3 sequence: CASSVTGPDRGDTDTQYF. The CDR3 nucleotides are TGTGCCAGCAGTGTTACTGGGCCCGACAGGGGAGACACAGATACGCAGTATTTT. Full variable domain (remainder filled in from reference TRBV28 and TRBJ2-3): DVKVTQSSRYLVKRTGEKVFLECVQDMDHENMFWYRQDPGLGLRLIYFSYDVKMKEKGDIPEGYSVSREKKERFSLILESASTNQTSMYLCASSVTGPDRGDTDTQYFGPGTRLTVL.

This clonotype came up many times. The J gene is TRBJ1-5, the V gene TRBV29-1; D might be TRBD1 (6 bases). The CDR3 spans 12 residues. V was shortened by 6 bases and J by 7 bases, with 13 bases between the two germline ends. Per germline, CDR1 SQVTM and CDR2 ANQGSEA. Written as DNA, the CDR3 is TGCAGCGTACAACAGGGTGTACAGCCCCAGCATTTT. This codes for CSVQQGVQPQHF.

The chain has TRBV3-1 and TRBJ2-3, with 8 bases aligning to TRBD2. V lost 10 bases, J lost 0 bases, and 9 bases stayed unmatched. The CDR3 consists of 15 residues. Germline V gene lookup returns CDR1 LGHDT and CDR2 YNNKEL (reference sequence). Written as DNA, the CDR3 is TGTGCCACCTGCCCATCTAGCGGGAGCACAGATACGCAGTATTTT. Protein sequence: CATCPSSGSTDTQYF.

Ten or more counts support this clonotype. The chain is built from TRBV5-1 and TRBJ2-5, with unresolved D. Per germline, CDR1 SGHRS and CDR2 YFSETQ. The CDR3 length is 13 residues. The ends were cut back, 0 bases at V and 5 bases at J, with 8 bases in the middle. CDR3 nucleotides: TGCGCCAGCAGCTTGGTAGTCTCGGAGACCCAGTACTTC. Its protein product is CASSLVVSETQYF.